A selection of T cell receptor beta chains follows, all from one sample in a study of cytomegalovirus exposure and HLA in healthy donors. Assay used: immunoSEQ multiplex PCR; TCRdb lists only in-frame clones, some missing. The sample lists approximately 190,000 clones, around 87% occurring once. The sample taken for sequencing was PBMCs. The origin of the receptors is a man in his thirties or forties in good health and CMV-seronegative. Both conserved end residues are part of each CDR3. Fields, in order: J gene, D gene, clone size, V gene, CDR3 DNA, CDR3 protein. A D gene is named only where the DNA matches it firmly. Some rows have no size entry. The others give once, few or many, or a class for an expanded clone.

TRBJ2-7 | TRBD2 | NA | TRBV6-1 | TGTGCCAGCAGTGACGGTAGCGGGAGGCCCCCCTACGAGCAGTACTTC | CASSDGSGRPPYEQYF
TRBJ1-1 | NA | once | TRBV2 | TGTGCCAGCAGTCCTACCTCGGGAACTGAAGCTTTCTTT | CASSPTSGTEAFF
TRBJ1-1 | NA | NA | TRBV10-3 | TGTGCCATCAGTGAGTTTCTGACGGGGTCCGCTGAAGCTTTCTTT | CAISEFLTGSAEAFF
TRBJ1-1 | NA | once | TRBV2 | TGTGCCAGCTGGGTAGTCACAGAACTGAACACTGAAGCTTTCTTT | CASWVVTELNTEAFF
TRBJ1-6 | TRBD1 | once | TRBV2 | TGTGCCAGCAGTGGGGGGGGACAGGTGGGCCCCCTCCACTTT | CASSGGGQVGPLHF
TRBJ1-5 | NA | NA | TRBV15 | TGTGCCACCTCCAGGGTTTTCGATCAGCCCCAGCATTTT | CATSRVFDQPQHF
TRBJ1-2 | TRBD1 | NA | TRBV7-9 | TGTGCCAGCAGCTTCACAGGGGAGCGGGGCTACACCTTC | CASSFTGERGYTF
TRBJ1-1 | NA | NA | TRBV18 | TGTGCCAGCTCACCCGAATCATCAGGGAGGACTGAAGCTTTCTTT | CASSPESSGRTEAFF
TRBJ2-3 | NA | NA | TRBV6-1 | TGTGCCAGCAGTACGGGGGAAGGAGATACGCAGTATTTT | CASSTGEGDTQYF
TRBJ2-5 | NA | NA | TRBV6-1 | TGTGCCAGCAGTGGGACAGTCCAAGAGACCCAGTACTTC | CASSGTVQETQYF
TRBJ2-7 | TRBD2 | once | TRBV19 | TGTGCCAGTAGTACCGGACTAGGCTACGAGCAGTACTTC | CASSTGLGYEQYF
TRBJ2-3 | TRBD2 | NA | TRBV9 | TGTGCCAGCAGCGCTACGCTAGCGGGAGGCGCAGATACGCAGTATTTT | CASSATLAGGADTQYF
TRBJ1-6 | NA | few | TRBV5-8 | TGTGCCAGCAGCTTACACAGGGAGAATTCACCCCTCCACTTT | CASSLHRENSPLHF
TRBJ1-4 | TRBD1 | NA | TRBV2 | TGTGCCAGCACGAAGGACAGGAGGAATGAAAAACTGTTTTTT | CASTKDRRNEKLFF
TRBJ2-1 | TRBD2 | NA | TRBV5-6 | TGTGCCAGCAGTTTTCTCGGTAGCGGGACTCCCAATGAGCAGTTCTTC | CASSFLGSGTPNEQFF
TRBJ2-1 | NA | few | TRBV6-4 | TGTGCCAGCAGTGACTCCATTCCTACAGGGTTGGGTGAGCAGTTCTTC | CASSDSIPTGLGEQFF
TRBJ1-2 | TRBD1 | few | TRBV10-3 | TGTGCCATCAGACAGGGGGCGGGAGGCGAGGATGGCTACACCTTC | CAIRQGAGGEDGYTF
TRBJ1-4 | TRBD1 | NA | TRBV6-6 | TGTGCCAGCAGTGGGAAGGACAGGGGTGATGAAAAACTGTTTTTT | CASSGKDRGDEKLFF
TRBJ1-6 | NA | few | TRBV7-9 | TGTGCCAGCAGCCCGTCCTGGGCGAATTCACCCCTCCACTTT | CASSPSWANSPLHF
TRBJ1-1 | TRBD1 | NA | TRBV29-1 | TGCAGCGTTACTAATGGACAGGGTGGGACTGAAGCTTTCTTT | CSVTNGQGGTEAFF
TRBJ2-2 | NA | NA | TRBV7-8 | TGTGCCAGCAGCCCCCCCCGGCGGATGAGGGTCACCGGGGAGCTGTTTTTT | CASSPPRRMRVTGELFF
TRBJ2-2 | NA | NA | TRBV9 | TGTGCCAGCAGCCGGGATACCGGGGAGCTGTTTTTT | CASSRDTGELFF
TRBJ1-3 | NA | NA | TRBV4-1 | TGCGCCAGCAGCGAACCCGATATAGACACCATATATTTT | CASSEPDIDTIYF
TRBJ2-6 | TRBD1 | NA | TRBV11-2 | TGTGCCAGCAGCTCCCGGACAGGGATGATTGGGGCCAACGGCCTGACTTTC | CASSSRTGMIGANGLTF
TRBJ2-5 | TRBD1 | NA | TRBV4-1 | TGCGCCAGCAGCCTCGGGACAGGAAAAGAGACCCAGTACTTC | CASSLGTGKETQYF
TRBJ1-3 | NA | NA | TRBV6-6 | TGTGCCGGCACCACGAGCTCTGGAAACACCATATATTTT | CAGTTSSGNTIYF
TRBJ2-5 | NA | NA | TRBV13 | TGTGCCAGCAGGCACAAGGGGGGGCAAGAGACCCAGTACTTC | CASRHKGGQETQYF
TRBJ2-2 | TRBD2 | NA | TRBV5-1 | TGCGCCAGCAGCTCCTGGGAGGGTCGCACCGGGGAGCTGTTTTTT | CASSSWEGRTGELFF